Listed below are T cell receptor beta chains from one sample, sequenced in a study of blood T cell repertoires in COVID-19. Libraries were prepared by immunoSEQ multiplex PCR; TCRdb keeps only in-frame clonotypes and omits some of them. The sample carries 200,000 to 250,000 clones, around 84% recorded once. The sequencing sample was made of peripheral blood. Receptors were obtained from an older man with acute or convalescent COVID-19. CDR3s include the opening cysteine and the closing phenylalanine or tryptophan. A D gene is named only where the DNA matches it firmly.

V	length	D	J	DNA	CDR3
TRBV2	17	NA	TRBJ1-4	TGTGCCAGCCGTGAGGGTTACGGTCGGACAGCTAATGAAAAACTGTTTTTT	CASREGYGRTANEKLFF
TRBV5-1	13	NA	TRBJ2-5	TGCGCCAGCAGCTTTACAGGTTTCGAGACCCAGTACTTC	CASSFTGFETQYF
TRBV19	17	NA	TRBJ2-7	TGTGCCAGTAGTATAGATCGTTGGACTGGGGAAACCTACGAGCAGTACTTC	CASSIDRWTGETYEQYF
TRBV30	14	NA	TRBJ2-1	TGTGCCTGGAAACGGGACTTAATCTACAATGAGCAGTTCTTC	CAWKRDLIYNEQFF
TRBV11-3	18	NA	TRBJ2-6	TGTGCCAGCAGCTTAGACCGTGACAGCGAGTCTGGGGCCAACGTCCTGACTTTC	CASSLDRDSESGANVLTF
TRBV4-3	15	TRBD1	TRBJ1-1	TGCGCCAGCAGCCAGGATCCCACAGGGGGGACTGAAGCTTTCTTT	CASSQDPTGGTEAFF
TRBV7-3	16	TRBD2	TRBJ2-1	TGTGCCAGCAGCTTATACGGACTAGCTCCCTACAATGAGCAGTTCTTC	CASSLYGLAPYNEQFF
TRBV2	13	NA	TRBJ1-4	TGTGCCAGCACCGGAACAGGTTACGAAAAACTGTTTTTT	CASTGTGYEKLFF
TRBV5-1	14	NA	TRBJ2-1	TGCGCCAGCAGCTTGGGGACTGGAGGGAATGAGCAGTTCTTC	CASSLGTGGNEQFF
TRBV27	14	NA	TRBJ1-3	TGTGCCAGCAGTGGACTGAGCTCTGGAAACACCATATATTTT	CASSGLSSGNTIYF